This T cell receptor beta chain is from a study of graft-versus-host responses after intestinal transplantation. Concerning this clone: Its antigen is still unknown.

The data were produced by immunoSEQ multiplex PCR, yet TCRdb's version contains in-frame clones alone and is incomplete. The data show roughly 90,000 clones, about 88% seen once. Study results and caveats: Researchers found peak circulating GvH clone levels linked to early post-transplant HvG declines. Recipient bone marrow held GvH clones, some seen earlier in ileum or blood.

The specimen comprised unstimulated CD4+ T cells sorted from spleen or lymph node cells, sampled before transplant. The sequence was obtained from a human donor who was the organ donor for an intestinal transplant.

CDR3 sequence: CATSPPPGTSGFEGVTQYF. In DNA, the CDR3 is TGTGCCACCAGCCCACCACCCGGGACTAGCGGTTTCGAAGGTGTTACGCAGTATTTT. J is TRBJ2-3 and V is TRBV15; 11 bases map to TRBD2. The CDR3 sequence is 19 residues long. CDR1 is LNHNV, CDR2 YYDKDF, per germline (reference sequence). Trimming took 5 bases from V and 8 from J; bases not matched to a gene: 21.